The clone carrying this T cell receptor beta chain appeared many times. Germline trimming cut 0 bases from V and 4 bases from J; bases unmatched to any gene: 1. This CDR3 is built from 15 residues. Germline CDR1 reads SGHTA; CDR2 reads FQGNSA. This entry is derived from a study of blood T cells in healthy people across ages. Study-wide context: Researchers report that template switching captured about one barcoded beta molecule per two T cells.

With a J-beta primer mix and a sample-barcoded 5' primer, a second PCR ran 7 to 11 cycles. TCRdb passed the 5' RACE reads through MiXCR, listing each CDR3 protein once. Here the sample spans approximately 900,000 distinct CDR3 sequences, almost 30% being singletons. These data also formed part of another study, on T cells of mothers and their children.

Material for sequencing was blood. This clonotype was sampled from a woman aged 40 to 50 in good health. This chain joins TRBV7-2 and TRBJ2-7; 12 nucleotides agree with TRBD1. The CDR3 DNA reads as TGTGCCAGCAGCTTAGCGGGACAGGGGGCTTACGAGCAGTACTTC. Encoded protein: CASSLAGQGAYEQYF.